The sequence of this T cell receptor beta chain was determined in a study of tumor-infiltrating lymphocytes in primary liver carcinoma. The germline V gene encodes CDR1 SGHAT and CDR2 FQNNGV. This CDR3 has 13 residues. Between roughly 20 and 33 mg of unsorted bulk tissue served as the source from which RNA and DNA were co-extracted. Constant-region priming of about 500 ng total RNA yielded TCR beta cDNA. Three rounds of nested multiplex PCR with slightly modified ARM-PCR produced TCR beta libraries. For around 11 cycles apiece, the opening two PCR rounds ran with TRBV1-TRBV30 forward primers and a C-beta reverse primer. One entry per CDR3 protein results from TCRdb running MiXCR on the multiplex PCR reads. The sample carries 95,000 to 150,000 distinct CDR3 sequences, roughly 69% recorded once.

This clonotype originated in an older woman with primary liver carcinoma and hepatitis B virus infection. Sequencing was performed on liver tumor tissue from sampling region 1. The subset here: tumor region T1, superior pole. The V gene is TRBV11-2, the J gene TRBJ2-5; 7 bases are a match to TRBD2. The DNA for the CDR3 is TGTATCAGCAGCCACGGACTAGGAGAGACCCAGTACTTC. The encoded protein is CISSHGLGETQYF.